This TCR beta chain was captured by sequencing in a study of shared clonotypes between healthy human individuals. About the study: CD4 naive and CD4 memory each took three plates per donor, while CD8 naive took two and CD8 memory one. Study outcomes and limitations: Rarefaction gave evidence that sorted-subset sequencing remained incomplete despite large depth. Clonotype sharing among donors, it was expected, would be affected by sequencing depth.

V lost 1 base to trimming and J lost 5 bases, with 11 bases between them. This CDR3 contains 14 residues. CDR1 and CDR2 (germline): SGHAT, FQNNGV. Into CD45RA+ naive and CD45RA-negative memory subsets, the CD4+ cells were split. Comment on this clone: As yet, its antigen is unknown.

TCRdb's table, derived via immunoSEQ multiplex PCR, lists solely in-frame clones and lacks some. The sample yields millions of clones, over 85% seen once. Source material: naive CD4+ T cells sorted from blood. Subset specified: CD45RA+ positively selected. The chain carries TRBV11-2 and TRBJ2-5; no definite D call. The sequence derives from a man between 18 and 35 years old in good health. Written as DNA, the CDR3 is TGTGCCAGCAGCTTAGGTTGGATTAGGGAGACCCAGTACTTC. Its protein is CASSLGWIRETQYF.